Each of the 13 T cell receptor beta chains below was sequenced from the same sample in a study of T cells after yellow fever vaccination (dated by TCRdb to about 2019). The treatment or condition label, as the study defines it: live attenuated yellow fever vaccine strain. Libraries were prepared through 5' RACE. Instrument on record: Illumina HiSeq 2500. TCRdb handled the public reads itself, with Q25 trimming in fastp and clone calling in MiXCR, and kept productive beta chains. Each CDR3 protein appears once, grouped with its most common genes and DNA. This sample holds under 700,000 distinct CDR3 sequences; 17% were observed only once. Of the sample, roughly 17% is held by the ten largest clones. The sample here was PBMCs, taken about 5 days after the first yellow fever vaccination. These receptors were obtained from a man between 18 and 29 years old who received the YFV17D yellow fever vaccine.

The V and J genes are TRBV4-1 and TRBJ2-7; the match to TRBD1 covers 7 bases. The length of the CDR3 is 13 residues. The trim removed 4 bases at V and 4 bases at J, leaving 4 bases unmatched. Germline-derived CDR1 and CDR2 are MGHRA and YSYEKL. CDR3 coding DNA: TGCGCCAGCAGCCCGGGACAGTGGTACGAGCAGTACTTC. It codes for CASSPGQWYEQYF.

This clonotype came up a few times. The J gene is TRBJ2-1, the V gene TRBV18, with 7 bases that match TRBD1. This CDR3 has 14 residues. Per germline, CDR1 KGHSH and CDR2 LQKENI. V was clipped by 1 base and J by 7 bases; unmatched bases: 4. In DNA form, the CDR3 reads TGTGCCAGCTCACCACAGGGGGCGCAAAATGAGCAGTTCTTC. Translated: CASSPQGAQNEQFF.

This clonotype has just a few counts. The gene calls are TRBV12-3 or TRBV12-4 and TRBJ2-6; perhaps TRBD1 as D (6 bases). V lost 4 bases and J 2 bases, leaving 9 bases between the germline ends. This CDR3 spans 15 amino acids. CDR3 residues: CASSSYRAGANVLTF. Here the CDR3 DNA reads TGTGCCAGCAGTTCGTACAGGGCTGGGGCCAACGTCCTGACTTTC.

This clonotype showed up just a few times. The V call is TRBV7-8, the J call TRBJ2-7, with TRBD2 as a possible D gene (5 bases). From germline, CDR1 is SGHVS and CDR2 FQNEAQ. This CDR3 contains 15 residues. The ends were cut back, 7 bases at V and 0 bases at J, with 16 bases in the middle. Here the CDR3 DNA reads TGTGCCAGCACCGAGGGAGAAACACGCTCCTACGAGCAGTACTTC. Translated: CASTEGETRSYEQYF.

This clonotype has a handful of counts. The chain carries TRBV14 and TRBJ2-3; D perhaps matches TRBD1 (6 bases). The CDR3 has 15 residues. Germline V CDR1 and CDR2: SGHDN, FVKESK. Trimming removed 2 bases from V and 1 base from J, with 10 bases in between. The chain's CDR3 is CASSQFRGRTDTQYF. The CDR3 region has the DNA TGTGCCAGCAGCCAATTCAGGGGACGCACAGATACGCAGTATTTT.

There are many counts of this clonotype. The CDR3 nucleotides are TGTGCCAGCAGTGAAAGGGGTGGCCAGGAGACCCAGTACTTC. Encoded protein: CASSERGGQETQYF. This chain joins TRBV7-3 and TRBJ2-5; D may be TRBD1 (5 bases). The germline V gene has CDR1 SGHTA and CDR2 FQGTGA. The CDR3 runs to 14 residues. Trimming took off 6 bases at V and 5 bases at J, with 16 bases between the two ends.

The rearrangement joins TRBV12-3 or TRBV12-4 to TRBJ2-1, with 9 nucleotides matching TRBD2. The CDR3 runs 15 residues. With V trimmed by 6 bases and J by 4 bases, 7 bases remained unmatched. The CDR3 loop reads CASSQRTSDYNEQFF. In DNA form, the CDR3 reads TGTGCCAGCAGCCAGCGGACTAGCGATTACAATGAGCAGTTCTTC.

This chain uses TRBV19 with TRBJ2-1, with 8 positions matching TRBD2. The CDR3 extends over 13 amino acids. Germline values: CDR1 LNHDA, CDR2 SQIVND (reference sequence). With V trimmed by 10 bases and J by 4 bases, 6 bases remained unmatched. Here the CDR3 reads CATRGGTYNEQFF. The CDR3 region has the DNA TGTGCCACTCGGGGGGGGACTTACAATGAGCAGTTCTTC.

This clonotype came up a few times. The genes are TRBV2 and TRBJ1-2; D not certain. Between the trimmed V and J ends, which lost 2 bases and 5 bases, there was a span of 9 bases. CDR1 is SNHLY, CDR2 FYNNEI, per germline. This CDR3 has 13 residues. The CDR3 nucleotides read TGTGCCAGCAGTGAAACGAGACGGTATGGCTACACCTTC. It is translated as CASSETRRYGYTF.

As to this clonotype: At one boundary the junction diverges from the germline segment, which might be a read error. The CDR3 nucleotides read TGCGCCAGCAGCCTAAGCAGGGGGGGGCCTACAGCTACGCAGTATTTT. As protein: CASSLSRGGPTATQYF. This rearrangement joins TRBV4-1 to TRBJ2-3; D might be TRBD1 or TRBD2, each matching 7 bases. Germline CDR1 reads MGHRA; CDR2 reads YSYEKL. The CDR3 runs 16 residues.

J is TRBJ2-5 and V is TRBV29-1, with D hard to call. This CDR3 has 13 residues. Deletions cut 7 bases from V and 1 base from J, with 13 bases between. Looked up from germline, CDR1 is SQVTM and CDR2 is ANQGSEA. CDR3 residues: CSALTDLQETQYF. The CDR3 region has the DNA TGCAGCGCATTGACGGATCTCCAAGAGACCCAGTACTTC.

This chain uses TRBV18 with TRBJ2-7; no clear D gene. Germline CDR1 KGHSH, CDR2 LQKENI. V lost 2 bases and J lost 2, with 7 bases in between. This CDR3 has 13 amino acids. The CDR3 spells CASSPNGPYEQYF. The CDR3, as DNA: TGTGCCAGCTCACCAAACGGACCCTACGAGCAGTACTTC.

This clonotype occurred many times. This chain joins TRBV12-3 or TRBV12-4 and TRBJ2-6; D is unresolved. The CDR3 covers 15 residues. V was clipped by 3 bases and J by 0 bases, with 6 bases between them. The CDR3 loop reads CASSFGFSGANVLTF. In DNA, the CDR3 is TGTGCCAGCAGTTTCGGCTTCTCTGGGGCCAACGTCCTGACTTTC.